This T cell receptor (beta chain) was retrieved from a study of CD8+ T cells in alopecia areata. Study-level information: Treatment of the treated patients consisted of oral tofacitinib, 5 to 10 mg twice daily. Findings and caveats of the study: Clonality in lesional scalp, especially alopecia totalis/universalis, exceeded that of normal scalp. The study also sequences resident alphabeta T cells of normal skin in scalp samples.

Sorting of PBMCs yielded the CD4+ and CD8+ T cells. Extraction and reverse transcription of RNA yielded cDNA as the sequencing template. Some clones are missing from TCRdb's copy, which holds only in-frame ones; the method was immunoSEQ multiplex PCR. The table has 150,000 or so clones, roughly 48% seen once. Comment on this clone: Its target is unknown.

The sequence came from a human donor with alopecia areata. The sample taken for sequencing was CD4+ T cells sorted from blood.

The CDR3 reads CAWTPGGYEQYF. The CDR3 DNA is TGTGCCTGGACCCCCGGGGGGTACGAGCAGTACTTC. The V gene is TRBV30, the J gene TRBJ2-5; 7 bases map to TRBD2. The end of the DNA fits TRBJ2-7 better, so the J call may be wrong. Germline CDR1 reads GTSNPN; CDR2 reads SVGIG (reference sequence). The CDR3 is made up of 12 amino acids.